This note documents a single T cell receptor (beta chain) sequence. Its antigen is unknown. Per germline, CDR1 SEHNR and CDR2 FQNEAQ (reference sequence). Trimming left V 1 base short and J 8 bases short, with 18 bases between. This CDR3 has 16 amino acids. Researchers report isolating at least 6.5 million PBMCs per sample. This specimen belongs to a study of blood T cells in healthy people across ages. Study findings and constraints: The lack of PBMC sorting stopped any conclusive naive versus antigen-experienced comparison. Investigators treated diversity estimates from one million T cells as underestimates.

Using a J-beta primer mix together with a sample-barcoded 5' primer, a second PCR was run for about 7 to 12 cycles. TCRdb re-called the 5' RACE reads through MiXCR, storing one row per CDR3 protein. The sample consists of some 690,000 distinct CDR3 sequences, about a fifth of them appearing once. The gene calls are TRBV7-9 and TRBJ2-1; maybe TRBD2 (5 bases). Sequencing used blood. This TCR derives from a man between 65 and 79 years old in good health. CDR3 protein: CASSLVEGDLLHEQFF. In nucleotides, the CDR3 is TGTGCCAGCAGCTTAGTAGAGGGAGACTTGTTGCATGAGCAGTTCTTC.